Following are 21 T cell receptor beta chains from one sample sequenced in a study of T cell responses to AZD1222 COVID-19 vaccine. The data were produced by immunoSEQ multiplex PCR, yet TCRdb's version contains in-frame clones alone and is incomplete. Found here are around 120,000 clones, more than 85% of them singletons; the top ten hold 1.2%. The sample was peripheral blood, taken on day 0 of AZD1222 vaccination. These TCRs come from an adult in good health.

The chain's CDR3 is CASRAGVLTNEKLFF. CDR3 sequence (DNA): TGTGCCAGCAGAGCAGGGGTGTTAACTAATGAAAAACTGTTTTTT. The genes are TRBV7-8 and TRBJ1-4, with a weak D call TRBD1 (6 bases). This CDR3 has 15 residues. Trimming shortened V by 6 bases and J by 1 base, and 12 bases separated the two germline ends. Germline CDR1 reads SGHVS; CDR2 reads FQNEAQ. The whole variable domain, remainder taken from reference TRBV7-8 and TRBJ1-4, is GAGVSQSPRYKVAKRGQDVALRCDPISGHVSLFWYQQALGQGPEFLTYFQNEAQLDKSGLPSDRFFAERPEGSVSTLKIQRTQQEDSAVYLCASRAGVLTNEKLFFGSGTQLSVL.

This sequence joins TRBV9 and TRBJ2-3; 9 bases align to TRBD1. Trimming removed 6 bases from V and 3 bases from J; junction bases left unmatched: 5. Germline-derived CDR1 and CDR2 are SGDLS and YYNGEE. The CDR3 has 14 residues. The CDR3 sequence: CASNLQGATDTQYF. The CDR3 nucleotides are TGTGCCAGCAACCTACAGGGGGCAACAGATACGCAGTATTTT. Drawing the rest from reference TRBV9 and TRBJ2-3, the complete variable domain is DSGVTQTPKHLITATGQRVTLRCSPRSGDLSVYWYQQSLDQGLQFLIQYYNGEERAKGNILERFSAQQFPDLHSELNLSSLELGDSALYFCASNLQGATDTQYFGPGTRLTVL.

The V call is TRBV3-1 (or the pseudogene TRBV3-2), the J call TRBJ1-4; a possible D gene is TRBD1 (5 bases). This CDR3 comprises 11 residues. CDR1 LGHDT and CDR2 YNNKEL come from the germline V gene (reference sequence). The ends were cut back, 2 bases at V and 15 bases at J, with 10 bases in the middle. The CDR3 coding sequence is TGTGCCAGCAGCCAAAAGGGACGGGTGTTTTTT. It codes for CASSQKGRVFF.

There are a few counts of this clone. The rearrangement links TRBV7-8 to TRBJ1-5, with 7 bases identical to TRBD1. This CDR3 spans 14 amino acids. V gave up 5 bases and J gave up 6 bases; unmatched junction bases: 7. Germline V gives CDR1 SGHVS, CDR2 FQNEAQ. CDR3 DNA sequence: TGTGCCAGCAGCCCGACGACAGGGACTCAGCCCCAGCATTTT. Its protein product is CASSPTTGTQPQHF.

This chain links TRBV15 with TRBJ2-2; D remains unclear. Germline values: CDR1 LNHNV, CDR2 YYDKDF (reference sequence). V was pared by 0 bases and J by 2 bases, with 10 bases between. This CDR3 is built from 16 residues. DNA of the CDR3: TGTGCCACCAGCAGAGATCCGGCCAGAAACACCGGGGAGCTGTTTTTT. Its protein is CATSRDPARNTGELFF.

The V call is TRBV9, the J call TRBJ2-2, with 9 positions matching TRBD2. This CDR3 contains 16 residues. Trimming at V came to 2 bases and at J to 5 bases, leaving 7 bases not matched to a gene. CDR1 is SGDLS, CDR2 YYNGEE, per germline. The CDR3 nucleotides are TGTGCCAGCAGCGTCTCCGCGGGGGGGCTTACCGGGGAGCTGTTTTTT. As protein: CASSVSAGGLTGELFF.

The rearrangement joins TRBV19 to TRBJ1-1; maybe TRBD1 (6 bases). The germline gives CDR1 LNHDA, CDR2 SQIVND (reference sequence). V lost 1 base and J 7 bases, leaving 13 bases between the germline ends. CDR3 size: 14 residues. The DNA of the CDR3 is TGTGCCAGTAGTATAGGGTGGGGGCCCCTTGAAGCTTTCTTT. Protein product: CASSIGWGPLEAFF.

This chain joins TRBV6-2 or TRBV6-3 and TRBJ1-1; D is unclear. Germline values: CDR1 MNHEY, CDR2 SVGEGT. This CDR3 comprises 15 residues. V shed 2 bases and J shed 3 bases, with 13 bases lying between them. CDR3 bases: TGTGCCAGCAGTTACGGAGGGAAGAGGCACACTGAAGCTTTCTTT. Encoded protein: CASSYGGKRHTEAFF.

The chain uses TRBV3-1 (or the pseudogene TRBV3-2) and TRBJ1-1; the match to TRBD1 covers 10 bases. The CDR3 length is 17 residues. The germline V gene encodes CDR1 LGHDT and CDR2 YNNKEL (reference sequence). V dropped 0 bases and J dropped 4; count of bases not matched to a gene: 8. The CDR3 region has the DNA TGTGCCAGCAGCCAAGATATTCGGACAGGGGGTTTCACTGAAGCTTTCTTT. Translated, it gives CASSQDIRTGGFTEAFF.

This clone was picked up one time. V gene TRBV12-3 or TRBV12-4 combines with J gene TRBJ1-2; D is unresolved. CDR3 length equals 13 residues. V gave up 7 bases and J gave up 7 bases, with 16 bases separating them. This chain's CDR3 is CASTQRAGGGYTF. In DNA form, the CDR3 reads TGTGCCAGCACGCAGAGGGCAGGTGGTGGCTACACCTTC.

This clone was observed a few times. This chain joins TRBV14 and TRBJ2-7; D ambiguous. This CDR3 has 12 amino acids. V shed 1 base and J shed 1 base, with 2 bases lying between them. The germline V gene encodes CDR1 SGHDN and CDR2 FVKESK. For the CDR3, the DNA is TGTGCCAGCAGCCAAGGTTCCTACGAGCAGTACTTC. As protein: CASSQGSYEQYF.

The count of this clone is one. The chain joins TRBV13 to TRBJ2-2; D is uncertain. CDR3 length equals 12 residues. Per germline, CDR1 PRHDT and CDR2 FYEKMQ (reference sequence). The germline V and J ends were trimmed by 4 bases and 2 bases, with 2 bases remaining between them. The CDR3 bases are TGTGCCAGCAGCTCAAACACCGGGGAGCTGTTTTTT. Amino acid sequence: CASSSNTGELFF.

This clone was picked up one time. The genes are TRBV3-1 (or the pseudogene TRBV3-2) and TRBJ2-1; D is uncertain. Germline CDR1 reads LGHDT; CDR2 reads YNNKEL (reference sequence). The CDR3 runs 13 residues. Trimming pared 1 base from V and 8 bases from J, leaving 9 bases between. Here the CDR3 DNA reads TGTGCCAGCAGCCAAGTAAGGGCTCATGAGCAGTTCTTC. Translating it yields CASSQVRAHEQFF.

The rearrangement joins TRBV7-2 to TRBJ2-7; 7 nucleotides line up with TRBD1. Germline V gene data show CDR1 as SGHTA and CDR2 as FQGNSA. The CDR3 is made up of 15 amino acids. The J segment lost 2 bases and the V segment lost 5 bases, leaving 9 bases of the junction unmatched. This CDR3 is CASSPGGQWPYEQYF. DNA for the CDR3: TGTGCCAGCAGCCCTGGGGGACAGTGGCCCTACGAGCAGTACTTC.

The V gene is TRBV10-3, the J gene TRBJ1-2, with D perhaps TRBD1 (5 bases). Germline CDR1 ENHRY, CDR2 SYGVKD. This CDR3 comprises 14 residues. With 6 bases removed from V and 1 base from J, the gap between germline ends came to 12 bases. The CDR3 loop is CAIRGGTDNYGYTF. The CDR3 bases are TGTGCCATCAGGGGAGGGACGGATAACTATGGCTACACCTTC.

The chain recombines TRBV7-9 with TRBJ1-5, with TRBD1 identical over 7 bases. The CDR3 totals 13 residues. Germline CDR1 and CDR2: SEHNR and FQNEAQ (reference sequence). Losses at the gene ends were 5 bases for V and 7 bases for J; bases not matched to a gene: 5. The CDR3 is CASSRQGGQPQHF. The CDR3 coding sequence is TGTGCCAGCAGCCGACAGGGTGGGCAGCCCCAGCATTTT.

CDR3 region: CASLPTGGTDTQYF. CDR3 sequence (DNA): TGTGCCAGCTTACCGACAGGGGGTACAGATACGCAGTATTTT. The chain recombines TRBV18 with TRBJ2-3; 9 bases agree with TRBD1. The CDR3 covers 14 residues. J was trimmed by 3 bases and V by 7 bases; bases with no gene match: 5. The germline gives CDR1 KGHSH, CDR2 LQKENI.

In DNA, the CDR3 is TGTGCCAGCAGTTTTGGGTCCCCATCGGCCAGTGTTAACTATGGCTACACCTTC. This sequence encodes CASSFGSPSASVNYGYTF. The chain employs TRBV28 and TRBJ1-2; D uncertain. The CDR3 length is 18 residues. Germline V gives CDR1 MDHEN, CDR2 SYDVKM. V lost 3 bases and J lost 1, with 21 bases in between.

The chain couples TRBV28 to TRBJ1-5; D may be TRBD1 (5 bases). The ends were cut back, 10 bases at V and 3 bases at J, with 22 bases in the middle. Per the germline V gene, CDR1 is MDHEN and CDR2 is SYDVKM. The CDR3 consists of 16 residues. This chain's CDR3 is CATWDPKAGANQPQHF. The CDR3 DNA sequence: TGTGCCACCTGGGACCCGAAGGCGGGAGCCAATCAGCCCCAGCATTTT.

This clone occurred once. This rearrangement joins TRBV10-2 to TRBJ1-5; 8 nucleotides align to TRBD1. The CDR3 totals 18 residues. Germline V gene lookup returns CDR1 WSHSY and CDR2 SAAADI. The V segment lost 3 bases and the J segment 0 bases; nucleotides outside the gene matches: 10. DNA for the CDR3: TGCGCCAGCAGTGAAAGCAGGGGGCTATCGAATAGCAATCAGCCCCAGCATTTT. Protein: CASSESRGLSNSNQPQHF.

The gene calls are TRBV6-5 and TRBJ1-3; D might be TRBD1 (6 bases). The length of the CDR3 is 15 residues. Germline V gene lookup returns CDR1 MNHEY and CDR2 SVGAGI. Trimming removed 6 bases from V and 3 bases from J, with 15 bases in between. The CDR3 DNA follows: TGTGCCAGCAGGGTACAGGGTGATGTTGGAAACACCATATATTTT. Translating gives CASRVQGDVGNTIYF.